Each of the 2 T cell receptor beta chains below was sequenced from the same sample in a study of cytomegalovirus exposure and HLA in healthy donors (TCRdb year 2017). The library was obtained by the immunoSEQ multiplex PCR assay. In its TCRdb copy, this immuneACCESS table keeps in-frame sequences only and misses some clones. Where compared with another copy, unresolved V genes explain less than half of these, and the others have no known cause. Across this sample there are roughly 150,000 clones, with roughly 92% seen only once. Under 0.8% of the sample lies in the top ten. Input material: PBMCs. The origin of the receptors is a man aged 18 to 30 in good health and CMV-seronegative.

This chain connects TRBV2 to TRBJ1-2; 10 bases line up with TRBD1. Per germline, CDR1 SNHLY and CDR2 FYNNEI. With 1 base clipped from V and 2 bases from J, the junction kept 1 base outside the gene matches. The CDR3 loop spans 15 amino acids. CDR3 protein: CASSEGTGGNYGYTF. The CDR3 region has the DNA TGTGCCAGCAGTGAAGGGACAGGGGGGAACTATGGCTACACCTTC.

V gene TRBV18 combines with J gene TRBJ1-2, with D maybe TRBD1 (6 bases). Trimming removed 2 bases at V and 2 bases at J, with 12 bases between. Per the germline V gene, CDR1 is KGHSH and CDR2 is LQKENI. The CDR3 is 15 residues long. The CDR3 spells CASSPGLQGNYGYTF. CDR3 DNA: TGTGCCAGCTCACCAGGTTTGCAGGGGAACTATGGCTACACCTTC. Looking up the rest from reference TRBV18 and TRBJ1-2 gives the full variable domain: NAGVMQNPRHLVRRRGQEARLRCSPMKGHSHVYWYRQLPEEGLKFMVYLQKENIIDESGMPKERFSAEFPKEGPSILRIQQVVRGDSAAYFCASSPGLQGNYGYTFGSGTRLTVV.